These 17 T cell receptor beta chains were all obtained from the same sample, sequenced in a study of tumor and adjacent non-tumor tissue in lung cancer. The library came from three nested PCR rounds adapted from ARM-PCR protocols. In TCRdb, the multiplex PCR reads were re-called with MiXCR into one record per CDR3 protein. This table holds around 99,000 distinct CDR3 sequences, 62% found once. The template was RNA from unsorted bulk tissue. More than 3 cm separated this lung sample from the edge of the tumor. The specimen sequenced was distant non-tumor lung tissue. All receptors come from a man aged 60 to 75 with non-small cell lung cancer.

Of note for this clonotype: A much larger clone lies a single base off, so this may be a read error. V usage is TRBV7-9 and J usage is TRBJ1-3, with no clear D. Germline-derived CDR1 and CDR2 are SEHNR and FQNEAQ (reference sequence). The CDR3 runs to 16 residues. The CDR3 sequence is CASSLSSRISGNNIYF. DNA of the CDR3: TGTGCCAGCAGCTTAAGTTCGAGGATCTCTGGAAACAACATATATTTT.

Turning to this clonotype: Germline and junction disagree at one end, which may indicate a read error. The chain combines TRBV11-2 with TRBJ2-7, with D possibly being TRBD1 (5 bases). This CDR3 region has 14 residues. The germline V gene has CDR1 SGHAT and CDR2 FQNNGV. The CDR3: CARSLEGAKSEEYF. The DNA of the CDR3 is TGTGCCAGGAGCTTAGAAGGGGCCAAATCCGAGGAGTACTTC.

For this clonotype: A much larger clone differs from this one at a single base, so this may be a read error. The chain combines TRBV30 with TRBJ1-3; D is unresolved. This CDR3 has 13 residues. Germline V gives CDR1 GTSNPN, CDR2 SVGIG (reference sequence). CDR3 sequence: CAWRPLSVNTIYF. The CDR3 DNA reads as TGTGCCTGGAGGCCTCTCTCTGTAAACACCATATATTTT.

Details on this clonotype: The junction does not match germline at one end; this may be a read error. The chain couples TRBV4-1 to TRBJ2-5; D is possibly TRBD2 (5 bases). Germline-derived CDR1 and CDR2 are MGHRA and YSYEKL. The CDR3 loop spans 18 amino acids. CDR3 DNA sequence: TGTACCAGCAGCCATCCTATAGGACTTCCCCAGCTTTCGGAGACCCAGTACTTC. It encodes CTSSHPIGLPQLSETQYF.

The gene calls are TRBV12-3 or TRBV12-4 and TRBJ2-7; D gene unclear. The CDR3 runs to 11 residues. The CDR3 sequence is CANSNRYEQYF. The CDR3 coding sequence is TGTGCTAACAGCAACAGATACGAGCAGTACTTC.

Details on this clonotype: One end of the junction fails to match germline, which may point to a read error. The V gene is TRBV29-1, the J gene TRBJ2-2; D not resolved. Looked up from germline, CDR1 is SQVTM and CDR2 is ANQGSEA. The CDR3 has 13 residues. CDR3 residues: CSVEDYYTVELFF. The CDR3 nucleotides are TGCAGCGTTGAAGACTACTACACCGTGGAGCTGTTTTTT.

In regard to this clonotype: Possible read error: a much larger clone is one base away. The CDR3 ends on some other residue instead of the conserved phenylalanine or tryptophan, so this is likely a read error. The chain combines TRBV28 with TRBJ2-3; D gene ambiguous. The CDR3 extends over 12 amino acids. V lost 10 bases, J lost 0 bases, and 8 bases lay in between. The germline CDR1 and CDR2 sequences are MDHEN and SYDVKM. The CDR3 sequence: CATRLSTDTQYS. CDR3 bases: TGTGCCACCCGCCTAAGCACAGATACGCAGTATTCT.

Comments on this clonotype: Relative to the germline gene, one junction end is altered; a read error may explain this. The chain recombines TRBV5-1 with TRBJ1-5; no reliable D call. This CDR3 contains 14 residues. CDR1 and CDR2 (germline): SGHRS, YFSETQ. The CDR3 coding sequence is TGCGCCAGCAGCTTGGAGGGTGGAGATCAGCTCCAGCATTTT. As protein: CASSLEGGDQLQHF. The variable domain in full, with the rest retrieved from reference TRBV5-1 and TRBJ1-5, is KAGVTQTPRYLIKTRGQQVTLSCSPISGHRSVSWYQQTPGQGLQFLFEYFSETQRNKGNFPGRFSGRQFSNSRSEMNVSTLELGDSALYLCASSLEGGDQLQHFGDGTRLSIL.

This chain uses TRBV7-2 with TRBJ2-1; no clear D gene. The V gene lost 7 bases and the J gene lost 4 bases, with 5 bases spanning the gap. CDR3 length: 11 amino acids. CDR1 is SGHTA and CDR2 is FQGNSA in the germline V gene. CDR3 sequence: CASTGYNEQFF. The CDR3 coding sequence is TGTGCCAGCACCGGATACAATGAGCAGTTCTTC.

Points on this clonotype: The junction does not match germline at one end; this may be a read error. The V call is TRBV11-2, the J call TRBJ2-2; maybe TRBD2 (6 bases). CDR1 is SGHAT, CDR2 FQNNGV, per germline. The CDR3 extends over 13 amino acids. In nucleotides, the CDR3 is TGTACCAGCAGCTTAGGGACTTACGGAGAGCTGTTTTTT. Protein: CTSSLGTYGELFF.

This clonotype was found once. This rearrangement joins TRBV19 to TRBJ2-3; maybe TRBD2 (7 bases). V lost 4 bases and J lost 3, with 14 bases in between. This CDR3 spans 15 amino acids. Germline-derived CDR1 and CDR2 are LNHDA and SQIVND (reference sequence). The CDR3 spells CASSTGGAWTDTQYF. The DNA of the CDR3 is TGTGCCAGTAGTACGGGGGGCGCCTGGACAGATACGCAGTATTTT.

The rearrangement uses TRBV19 and TRBJ2-7; unclear D gene. The CDR3 spans 13 residues. V lost 0 bases and J 3 bases, leaving 6 bases between the germline ends. Germline loops: CDR1 LNHDA, CDR2 SQIVND (reference sequence). Here the CDR3 DNA reads TGTGCCAGTAGTATAGAGGCAGGCTACGAGCAGTACTTC. Translated: CASSIEAGYEQYF.

A word on this clonotype: This may stem from a read error, because a much larger clone lies one nucleotide away. The chain couples TRBV30 to TRBJ2-3; weak D call: TRBD2 (5 bases). Germline V gene lookup returns CDR1 GTSNPN and CDR2 SVGIG (reference sequence). The length of the CDR3 is 13 residues. The V end lost 7 bases, the J end lost 3 bases, and 14 bases lay between the germline ends. The CDR3 DNA reads as TGTGCCTTGAGGGAAACGGGGACAGATACGCAGTATTTT. Amino acid sequence: CALRETGTDTQYF.

A word on this clonotype: One base away lies a much larger clone, so this may be a sequencing read error. The conserved closing phenylalanine or tryptophan is absent in this CDR3, likely reflecting a read error. The V and J genes are TRBV5-1 and TRBJ1-2; 8 nucleotides align to TRBD1. The ends lost 0 bases at V and 2 bases at J; junction bases unmatched: 6. Germline CDR1 reads SGHRS; CDR2 reads YFSETQ. The CDR3 spans 16 residues. The CDR3 coding sequence is TGCGCCAGCAGCTTGGTCGGGACAGGTGGGAACTATGGCTACACCTTA. Translation: CASSLVGTGGNYGYTL.

The V gene is TRBV5-1, the J gene TRBJ2-7, with unresolved D. This CDR3 comprises 15 residues. V dropped 4 bases and J dropped 7 bases, with 21 bases sitting between them. Per germline, CDR1 SGHRS and CDR2 YFSETQ. CDR3 nucleotides: TGCGCCAGCAGCCCTTCGGTCGGTAAACGGAGAGAGCAGTACTTC. It translates to CASSPSVGKRREQYF.

This clonotype was seen a few times. J is TRBJ2-3 and V is TRBV24-1; no clear D gene. The V gene lost 9 bases and the J gene lost 2 bases, with 8 bases spanning the gap. CDR3 length: 12 amino acids. The germline V gene has CDR1 KGHDR and CDR2 SFDVKD. The CDR3 spells CATGSNTDTQYF. The CDR3, as DNA: TGTGCCACCGGATCTAACACAGATACGCAGTATTTT.

Points on this clonotype: At one of its ends the junction is not consistent with the germline gene, which may arise from a read error. The CDR3 nucleotides read TGTATCGCTAACGAGGCCACACAGGGTGGCAGGGGTGAGCAGTTCTTC. It translates to CIANEATQGGRGEQFF. The genes are TRBV29-1 and TRBJ2-1; tentative D call: TRBD1 (6 bases). The germline V gene has CDR1 SQVTM and CDR2 ANQGSEA. This CDR3 spans 16 amino acids.